The present TCR beta chain was sequenced within a study of pediatric ulcerative colitis. Study summary: Ulcerative colitis patients had pancolitis or left-sided colitis, with confirming histology. Study-level findings and limits: Blood-rectal clonal overlap within each person was significantly higher in ulcerative colitis patients than controls.

Each sample received Survey-level depth of up to 500,000 reads. The method was immunoSEQ multiplex PCR; TCRdb's version includes in-frame clones alone and lacks a portion of them. Of a few thousand clones listed, 80% to 90% were seen once; the top ten hold more than 2%. As for this clone: Its antigen is currently unknown.

J gave up 1 base and V 4 bases, and 3 bases lay outside the gene matches. The germline V gene has CDR1 SGHDT and CDR2 YYEEEE. This CDR3 has 15 residues. The sample was blood. The genes are TRBV5-6 and TRBJ1-5; TRBD1 matches 9 bases. The source is a boy aged 10-17 years with mild ulcerative colitis. CDR3 nucleotide sequence: TGTGCCAGCAGCCAGGGACAGGGAAGCAATCAGCCCCAGCATTTT. Translated: CASSQGQGSNQPQHF.